The 32 T cell receptor beta chains presented below share a single source sample, sequenced in a study of T cells in pancreatic ductal adenocarcinoma. Sequenced by immunoSEQ multiplex PCR; TCRdb stores in-frame clones only, minus some. The sample lists roughly 9,000 clones; roughly 67% were seen once. Surgery without prior neoadjuvant therapy was the treatment of the selected pancreatic ductal adenocarcinoma patients. Material for sequencing was pancreatic tumor tissue. These receptors were obtained from a human donor with pancreatic ductal adenocarcinoma.

This chain joins TRBV7-9 and TRBJ2-2; D possibly corresponds to TRBD2 (5 bases). The V end was cut by 0 bases, the J end by 3 bases, with 5 bases between. Germline CDR1 is SEHNR and CDR2 is FQNEAQ (reference sequence). The CDR3 is made up of 14 amino acids. The CDR3 DNA sequence: TGTGCCAGCAGCTTAGCGGGAGACACCGGGGAGCTGTTTTTT. It translates to CASSLAGDTGELFF. Together with reference TRBV7-9 and TRBJ2-2, the CDR3 gives the full variable domain: DTGVSQNPRHKITKRGQNVTFRCDPISEHNRLYWYRQTLGQGPEFLTYFQNEAQLEKSRLLSDRFSAERPKGSFSTLEIQRTEQGDSAMYLCASSLAGDTGELFFGEGSRLTVL.

The J gene is TRBJ2-5, the V gene TRBV11-2, with D perhaps being TRBD1 or TRBD2 (6 bases each). CDR3 length equals 15 residues. The V and J ends lost 5 bases and 4 bases respectively, with 17 bases between them. Per germline, CDR1 SGHAT and CDR2 FQNNGV. Here the CDR3 DNA reads TGTGCCAGCAGCCTACTTGGAGGGGGAGGAGAGACCCAGTACTTC. It encodes CASSLLGGGGETQYF. The full variable domain, completed using reference TRBV11-2 and TRBJ2-5, is EAGVAQSPRYKIIEKRQSVAFWCNPISGHATLYWYQQILGQGPKLLIQFQNNGVVDDSQLPKDRFSAERLKGVDSTLKIQPAKLEDSAVYLCASSLLGGGGETQYFGPGTRLLVL.

The chain is built from TRBV29-1 and TRBJ2-3; D might be TRBD1 (6 bases). The V gene's germline CDR1 is SQVTM and CDR2 ANQGSEA. The V gene lost 2 bases and the J gene lost 3 bases, with 15 bases spanning the gap. The CDR3 has 15 amino acids. Here the CDR3 DNA reads TGCAGCGTTGAACCCCGAGGGGGTGGAACAGATACGCAGTATTTT. Protein sequence: CSVEPRGGGTDTQYF.

This chain links TRBV7-9 with TRBJ1-2, with D perhaps matching TRBD1 (5 bases). Germline CDR1 and CDR2: SEHNR and FQNEAQ (reference sequence). The CDR3 contains 12 residues. V lost 5 bases, J lost 9 bases, and 13 bases lay in between. This CDR3 reads CASSLGDFSYTF. DNA for the CDR3: TGTGCCAGCAGCCTAGGGGATTTTAGCTACACCTTC.

V gene TRBV6-5 combines with J gene TRBJ1-2; tentative D call: TRBD1 (5 bases). Trimming removed 4 bases from V and 2 bases from J, with 8 bases in between. The CDR3 runs to 13 residues. Germline-derived CDR1 and CDR2 are MNHEY and SVGAGI. The CDR3 protein is CASSWGRNYGYTF. Written as DNA, the CDR3 is TGTGCCAGCAGTTGGGGACGGAACTATGGCTACACCTTC.

The chain recombines TRBV7-9 with TRBJ1-1; the D gene is possibly TRBD1 (6 bases). Deletions cut 2 bases from V and 2 bases from J, with 12 bases between. This CDR3 contains 15 residues. Germline V gives CDR1 SEHNR, CDR2 FQNEAQ (reference sequence). The CDR3 region has the DNA TGTGCCAGCAGCTTACGGGGGGGGGCAAACACTGAAGCTTTCTTT. This sequence encodes CASSLRGGANTEAFF.

CDR3 sequence reads: CASSLDGGWYNEQFF. The CDR3, as DNA: TGCGCCAGCAGCTTGGATGGCGGGTGGTACAATGAGCAGTTCTTC. This chain uses TRBV5-1 with TRBJ2-1, with a tentative D call TRBD2 (5 bases). V lost 0 bases to trimming and J lost 4 bases, with 11 bases between them. The CDR3 totals 15 residues. Germline values: CDR1 SGHRS, CDR2 YFSETQ.

The chain has TRBV7-9 and TRBJ2-7, with 12 bases fitting TRBD2. CDR3 length: 16 residues. V was pared by 5 bases and J by 2 bases, with 7 bases of the junction left unmatched. Germline CDR1 and CDR2: SEHNR and FQNEAQ (reference sequence). The CDR3 DNA is TGTGCCAGCAGCGCGGGACTAGCGGGTCGGACCTACGAGCAGTACTTC. It translates to CASSAGLAGRTYEQYF.

Remarks on this clone: The same CDR3 is also encoded by other DNA sequences in this sample. The CDR3, as DNA: TGTGCCAGTAGTTCAATCGGGGGGGCGGTCACCGGGGAGCTGTTTTTT. Its protein product is CASSSIGGAVTGELFF. The V gene is TRBV19, the J gene TRBJ2-2; TRBD2 aligns across 8 bases. CDR1 and CDR2 (germline): LNHDA, SQIVND (reference sequence). With 5 bases clipped from V and 4 bases from J, the junction kept 9 bases outside the gene matches. The CDR3 sequence is 16 residues long.

V and J are TRBV19 and TRBJ1-2; perhaps TRBD1 as D (5 bases). The CDR3 loop spans 14 amino acids. Between the trimmed V and J ends, which lost 6 bases and 6 bases, there was a span of 17 bases. Germline V lookup: CDR1 LNHDA, CDR2 SQIVND (reference sequence). The CDR3 DNA sequence: TGTGCCAGTAGCCCCCTTCAGGGCACTAATGGCTACACCTTC. Its translation is CASSPLQGTNGYTF.

The chain employs TRBV19 and TRBJ1-5; TRBD1 matches at 7 bases. Germline lookup yields CDR1 LNHDA and CDR2 SQIVND (reference sequence). The V gene end was trimmed by 4 bases and the J gene end by 11 bases; junction bases not matched to a gene: 17. The CDR3 contains 16 residues. This CDR3 is CASSTFRVRGQSAQHF. The CDR3 DNA sequence: TGTGCCAGTAGTACTTTTCGTGTGAGGGGGCAATCAGCCCAGCATTTT. The whole variable domain, remainder taken from reference TRBV19 and TRBJ1-5, is DGGITQSPKYLFRKEGQNVTLSCEQNLNHDAMYWYRQDPGQGLRLIYYSQIVNDFQKGDIAEGYSVSREKKESFPLTVTSAQKNPTAFYLCASSTFRVRGQSAQHFGDGTRLSIL.

V gene TRBV28 combines with J gene TRBJ2-7, with TRBD1 matching 9 bases. Losses at the gene ends were 6 bases for V and 1 base for J; bases not matched to a gene: 7. The CDR3 runs to 15 residues. CDR1 and CDR2 from the germline V gene are MDHEN and SYDVKM. CDR3 region: CASRWGTGPSYEQYF. DNA of the CDR3: TGTGCCAGCAGGTGGGGGACAGGGCCTTCCTACGAGCAGTACTTC.

This clone was recorded a few times. The chain carries TRBV28 and TRBJ2-7; weak D call: TRBD2 (6 bases). Per germline, CDR1 MDHEN and CDR2 SYDVKM. The length of the CDR3 is 16 residues. Trimming pared 3 bases from V and 1 base from J, leaving 16 bases between. CDR3 in DNA: TGTGCCAGCAGTTTGGTCGGGAGCGCGCTTTCCTACGAGCAGTACTTC. Translating gives CASSLVGSALSYEQYF.

The chain links TRBV6-4 to TRBJ2-3; TRBD2 matches at 11 bases. V lost 6 bases, J lost 1 base, and 6 bases stayed unmatched. Germline assignment: CDR1 MRHNA and CDR2 SNTAGT. The CDR3 contains 16 residues. CDR3 protein: CASSSTSGGGTDTQYF. In nucleotides, the CDR3 is TGTGCCAGCAGCTCTACTAGCGGGGGTGGCACAGATACGCAGTATTTT.

The chain employs TRBV30 and TRBJ1-2; D is unresolved. Germline loops: CDR1 GTSNPN, CDR2 SVGIG (reference sequence). Deletions cut 1 base from V and 13 bases from J, with 16 bases between. CDR3 length equals 12 residues. The CDR3 DNA sequence: TGTGCCTGGAGTGCCGACGGACCCCCAGGCACCTTC. Amino acid sequence: CAWSADGPPGTF.

The CDR3 sequence: CATSNRITDTQYF. The DNA for the CDR3 is TGTGCCACCAGCAACCGAATCACAGATACGCAGTATTTT. V gene TRBV15 combines with J gene TRBJ2-3, with D hard to call. Germline CDR1 is LNHNV and CDR2 is YYDKDF (reference sequence). CDR3 length: 13 amino acids. V shed 4 bases and J shed 2 bases, with 7 bases lying between them.

The gene calls are TRBV6-1 and TRBJ2-2; 13 nucleotides align to TRBD2. Germline V gene sequence: CDR1 MNHNS, CDR2 SASEGT. The V gene end was trimmed by 4 bases and the J gene end by 4 bases; junction bases not matched to a gene: 12. The CDR3 loop spans 19 amino acids. CDR3 amino acids: CASSGPGLAGLQGTGELFF. As DNA, the CDR3 is TGTGCCAGCAGTGGACCGGGACTAGCGGGGCTACAGGGCACCGGGGAGCTGTTTTTT.

This clone was seen a few times. The chain links TRBV7-9 to TRBJ2-1, with a weak D call TRBD1 (6 bases). The germline gives CDR1 SEHNR, CDR2 FQNEAQ (reference sequence). The V end was cut by 5 bases, the J end by 0 bases, with 17 bases between. The CDR3 is 17 residues long. In DNA, the CDR3 is TGTGCCAGCAGCACTCCACAGGGCGAATACTCCTACAATGAGCAGTTCTTC. Protein sequence: CASSTPQGEYSYNEQFF. The variable domain in full, completed from reference TRBV7-9 and TRBJ2-1, reads DTGVSQNPRHKITKRGQNVTFRCDPISEHNRLYWYRQTLGQGPEFLTYFQNEAQLEKSRLLSDRFSAERPKGSFSTLEIQRTEQGDSAMYLCASSTPQGEYSYNEQFFGPGTRLTVL.

The chain combines TRBV27 with TRBJ2-5, with TRBD2 as a possible D gene (5 bases). This CDR3 is built from 12 residues. V shed 8 bases and J shed 3 bases, with 10 bases lying between them. CDR1 and CDR2 from the germline V gene are MNHEY and SMNVEV (reference sequence). The CDR3 sequence: CASGRDKETQYF. The CDR3 DNA is TGTGCCAGCGGTCGGGATAAAGAGACCCAGTACTTC.

CDR3 bases: TGTGCCAGCAGGTTAACAGGAATCAACACTGAAGCTTTCTTT. Translating gives CASRLTGINTEAFF. The chain joins TRBV27 to TRBJ1-1, with D possibly matching TRBD1 (5 bases). The V end was cut by 6 bases, the J end by 2 bases, with 13 bases between. The CDR3 extends over 14 amino acids. CDR1 and CDR2 from the germline V gene are MNHEY and SMNVEV (reference sequence).

The chain couples TRBV9 to TRBJ2-3; D is unclear. V was shortened by 4 bases and J by 6 bases, with 15 bases between the two germline ends. From germline, CDR1 is SGDLS and CDR2 YYNGEE. This CDR3 is 14 amino acids long. CDR3 region: CASSTRTSRDTQYF. The CDR3 DNA reads as TGTGCCAGCAGCACTCGGACGTCAAGGGATACGCAGTATTTT.

This clone came up once. No conserved phenylalanine or tryptophan is present at the end of the CDR3, so a read error is the likely explanation. The DNA is omitted, as the CDR3 cannot be located on it reliably, and the CDR3 follows TCRdb's listing. The chain combines TRBV23-1 with TRBJ2-7. TRBV23-1 is filed as an ORF, its function uncertain. The CDR3 totals 9 residues, both ends included. This CDR3 reads CASSHTRGP.

In this sample, this clone is medium-sized (0.01 to 0.1%). This rearrangement joins TRBV5-4 to TRBJ2-7; D is possibly TRBD2 (5 bases). The length of the CDR3 is 13 residues. Germline CDR1 and CDR2: SGHNT and YYREEE (reference sequence). Trimming took off 0 bases at V and 5 bases at J, with 9 bases between the two ends. CDR3 sequence: CASSLVEGHEQYF. The CDR3 DNA reads TGTGCCAGCAGCTTGGTTGAGGGCCACGAGCAGTACTTC.

CDR3 DNA sequence: TGTGCCAGCACCAAGACAAGAAGAGAGACCCAGTACTTC. This translates into CASTKTRRETQYF. V usage is TRBV7-2 and J usage is TRBJ2-5; D gene uncertain. This CDR3 is built from 13 residues. V was shortened by 7 bases and J by 4 bases, with 13 bases between the two germline ends. Germline CDR1 and CDR2: SGHTA and FQGNSA.

The chain has TRBV4-1 and TRBJ2-3; D possibly corresponds to TRBD2 (5 bases). This CDR3 region has 13 residues. In germline, CDR1 is MGHRA, CDR2 YSYEKL. Trimming took off 3 bases at V and 1 base at J, with 5 bases between the two ends. CDR3 in DNA: TGCGCCAGCAGCCACGGGGGCACAGATACGCAGTATTTT. This translates into CASSHGGTDTQYF.

The rearrangement joins TRBV7-3 to TRBJ2-5; 8 nucleotides line up with TRBD2. The J segment lost 7 bases and the V segment lost 2 bases, leaving 12 bases of the junction unmatched. Germline V gene lookup returns CDR1 SGHTA and CDR2 FQGTGA. The CDR3 contains 16 residues. CDR3 in amino acids: CASSLDRGGLGGTQYF. CDR3 DNA sequence: TGTGCCAGCAGCTTAGACCGGGGGGGCCTCGGTGGGACCCAGTACTTC.

The V gene is TRBV5-4, the J gene TRBJ2-2, with TRBD2 identical over 11 bases. Unmatched junction bases numbered 6, after V lost 4 bases and J lost 4 bases. Germline CDR1 is SGHNT and CDR2 is YYREEE (reference sequence). This CDR3 region has 16 residues. This CDR3 reads CASSPGTSGPTGELFF. The DNA for the CDR3 is TGTGCCAGCAGCCCCGGGACTAGCGGTCCCACCGGGGAGCTGTTTTTT.

This clone was counted only a few times. The chain employs TRBV7-9 and TRBJ2-1; no clear D. Germline V gene lookup returns CDR1 SEHNR and CDR2 FQNEAQ (reference sequence). The CDR3 is 11 residues long. Trimming left V 3 bases short and J 8 bases short, with 5 bases between. Here the CDR3 DNA reads TGTGCCAGCAGCTTCACGTATGAGCAGTTCTTC. It specifies CASSFTYEQFF.

The chain has TRBV5-6 and TRBJ1-1; 7 nucleotides line up with TRBD1. The CDR3 is 14 amino acids. Looked up from germline, CDR1 is SGHDT and CDR2 is YYEEEE. Trimming cost V 5 bases and J 1 base; bases outside gene matches: 5. CDR3 coding DNA: TGTGCCAGCAGAAGGGGGCAGGGGAACACTGAAGCTTTCTTT. This sequence encodes CASRRGQGNTEAFF.

V usage is TRBV5-1 and J usage is TRBJ1-1; TRBD1 might be the D (5 bases). CDR1 and CDR2 (germline): SGHRS, YFSETQ. The V end was cut by 0 bases, the J end by 4 bases, with 16 bases between. The CDR3 loop spans 16 amino acids. In DNA form, the CDR3 reads TGCGCCAGCAGCTTGGGTCCGGGGGGAGAGTCCACTGAAGCTTTCTTT. It codes for CASSLGPGGESTEAFF.

CDR3 sequence reads: CASSITGTAEAFF. Written as DNA, the CDR3 is TGTGCCAGTAGTATAACAGGGACCGCTGAAGCTTTCTTT. This chain links TRBV19 with TRBJ1-1; a weak D match, TRBD1 (6 bases). The V end lost 2 bases, the J end lost 6 bases, and 10 bases lay between the germline ends. CDR1 and CDR2 (germline): LNHDA, SQIVND (reference sequence). This CDR3 region has 13 residues.

The V gene is TRBV18, the J gene TRBJ2-2; 8 positions match TRBD1. CDR1 is KGHSH, CDR2 LQKENI, per germline. This CDR3 has 16 residues. J gave up 6 bases and V 0 bases, and 6 bases lay outside the gene matches. CDR3 DNA: TGTGCCAGCTCACCACCGCGGACAGGGTTCCCCGGGGAGCTGTTTTTT. The encoded protein is CASSPPRTGFPGELFF.